This TCR beta chain was obtained from a study of PD-1 blockade in classical Hodgkin lymphoma. For the study at large: With a 2-week interval, patients received intravenous nivolumab at 3 mg/kg.

All the patients suffered relapse after autologous stem cell transplantation, and brentuximab vedotin exposure differed. In germline, CDR1 is SGHAT, CDR2 FQNNGV. The CDR3 runs 13 residues. V dropped 4 bases and J dropped 10 bases, with 16 bases sitting between them. Assay: immunoSEQ multiplex PCR; the TCRdb copy retains only in-frame clones and omits some. The sample includes about 100,000 clones, 80% to 90% seen only once; the top ten take under 8%. V usage is TRBV11-2 and J usage is TRBJ1-1; tentative D call: TRBD1 (6 bases). Material: peripheral blood mononuclear cells (PBMCs), obtained before the second cycle of nivolumab. This clonotype was sampled from a human donor with classical Hodgkin lymphoma. CDR3 in amino acids: CASSSLRTVSAFF. Here the CDR3 DNA reads TGTGCCAGCAGCTCACTGCGGACAGTTTCAGCTTTCTTT.